The rows below give T cell receptor beta chains drawn from one sample of a study of blood T cells in healthy people across ages. MiXCR was run by TCRdb on the 5' RACE reads, yielding one entry per CDR3 protein. The data contain hundreds of thousands of distinct CDR3 sequences, 36% of them singletons. What was sequenced was blood. These receptors originate from a man aged 18 to 30 in good health. Both conserved end residues are part of each CDR3. Each record gives: CDR3 length, D gene, J gene, V gene, clone size, CDR3 DNA, CDR3 protein. The D gene is left open where the match is weak. Where a row states a size, it is once, few, many or the class of an expanded clone; other rows omit it.

len: 16
d_gene: TRBD1
j_gene: TRBJ2-1
v_gene: TRBV9
abundance: NA
CDR3nt: TGTGCCAGCAGCGTAGCTGTGTCAGGGGGCATCAATGAGCAGTTCTTC
CDR3aa: CASSVAVSGGINEQFF

len: 13
d_gene: NA
j_gene: TRBJ2-2
v_gene: TRBV7-2
abundance: few
CDR3nt: TGTGCCAGCAGCTATGACAGCACCGGGGAGCTGTTTTTT
CDR3aa: CASSYDSTGELFF

len: 15
d_gene: NA
j_gene: TRBJ2-7
v_gene: TRBV20-1
abundance: many
CDR3nt: TGCAGTGCTAGAGATCTCCGGAAGGACTCCTACGAGCAGTACTTC
CDR3aa: CSARDLRKDSYEQYF

len: 16
d_gene: TRBD1
j_gene: TRBJ2-3
v_gene: TRBV7-9
abundance: many
CDR3nt: TGTGCCAGCAGCACTAATACAGGGGCCAGCACAGATACGCAGTATTTT
CDR3aa: CASSTNTGASTDTQYF

len: 15
d_gene: TRBD1
j_gene: TRBJ2-7
v_gene: TRBV7-2
abundance: NA
CDR3nt: TGTGCCAGCAGCTTAGACAGGGGGTCGCCCAATGAGCAGTACTTC
CDR3aa: CASSLDRGSPNEQYF

len: 14
d_gene: NA
j_gene: TRBJ1-2
v_gene: TRBV6-5
abundance: few
CDR3nt: TGTGCCAGCAGTTACTCGGGACCCACTTATGGCTACACCTTC
CDR3aa: CASSYSGPTYGYTF

len: 15
d_gene: TRBD2
j_gene: TRBJ2-1
v_gene: TRBV7-2
abundance: NA
CDR3nt: TGTGCCAGCAACTTAGGGGGACTAGTCTACAATGAGCAGTTCTTC
CDR3aa: CASNLGGLVYNEQFF

len: 16
d_gene: NA
j_gene: TRBJ2-7
v_gene: TRBV4-3
abundance: NA
CDR3nt: TGCGCCAGCAGCCAAGAAGGGCACGTTCACTCCTACGAGCAGTACTTC
CDR3aa: CASSQEGHVHSYEQYF

len: 13
d_gene: TRBD1
j_gene: TRBJ2-7
v_gene: TRBV25-1
abundance: many
CDR3nt: TGTGCCACCCAGCCAGGGGGTAAGGGCGAGCAGTACTTC
CDR3aa: CATQPGGKGEQYF

len: 11
d_gene: NA
j_gene: TRBJ2-1
v_gene: TRBV5-1
abundance: many
CDR3nt: TGCGCCAGCACTCTATCCAATGAGCAGTTCTTC
CDR3aa: CASTLSNEQFF

len: 13
d_gene: TRBD1
j_gene: TRBJ2-7
v_gene: TRBV9
abundance: few
CDR3nt: TGTGCCAGCAGCGTCGGGACAGGGAGCGAGCAGTACTTC
CDR3aa: CASSVGTGSEQYF

len: 15
d_gene: TRBD2
j_gene: TRBJ2-1
v_gene: TRBV7-8
abundance: few
CDR3nt: TGTGCCAGCAGCTTTGCTAGCGGCTCCTACAATGAGCAGTTCTTC
CDR3aa: CASSFASGSYNEQFF

len: 18
d_gene: NA
j_gene: TRBJ2-3
v_gene: TRBV7-9
abundance: NA
CDR3nt: TGTGCCAGCAGCTTAGCGTTGAGGCGGGGCTCTGGCACAGATACGCAGTATTTT
CDR3aa: CASSLALRRGSGTDTQYF

len: 14
d_gene: NA
j_gene: TRBJ2-1
v_gene: TRBV29-1
abundance: NA
CDR3nt: TGCAGCGTTGACCGTTTTGCGACGGGAGAGACCCAGTTCTTC
CDR3aa: CSVDRFATGETQFF

len: 12
d_gene: TRBD1
j_gene: TRBJ2-7
v_gene: TRBV20-1
abundance: NA
CDR3nt: TGCAGTGTTTCGACAGGGACCTACGAGCAGTACTTC
CDR3aa: CSVSTGTYEQYF

len: 16
d_gene: TRBD1
j_gene: TRBJ2-1
v_gene: TRBV3-1
abundance: few
CDR3nt: TGTGCCAGCAGCCAAGTGGGGACAGGGGGACGCCGGGAGCAGTTCTTC
CDR3aa: CASSQVGTGGRREQFF

len: 13
d_gene: NA
j_gene: TRBJ1-4
v_gene: TRBV20-1
abundance: NA
CDR3nt: TGCAGTGCTGGAGATCCGCGGAATGAAAAACTGTTTTTT
CDR3aa: CSAGDPRNEKLFF

len: 13
d_gene: NA
j_gene: TRBJ2-5
v_gene: TRBV4-1
abundance: NA
CDR3nt: TGCGCCAGCAGCCAAGTCAGCCGTGATGAGCAGTACTTC
CDR3aa: CASSQVSRDEQYF

len: 19
d_gene: TRBD2
j_gene: TRBJ2-3
v_gene: TRBV11-3
abundance: NA
CDR3nt: TGTGCCAGCAGCTTCGGTCCGGGACTAGCGGGGGGGCAGAGAGATACGCAGTATTTT
CDR3aa: CASSFGPGLAGGQRDTQYF

len: 13
d_gene: NA
j_gene: TRBJ2-7
v_gene: TRBV20-1
abundance: many
CDR3nt: TGCAGTGCTAGAGGGGTGAACATCTACGAGCAGTACTTC
CDR3aa: CSARGVNIYEQYF

len: 17
d_gene: TRBD1
j_gene: TRBJ2-3
v_gene: TRBV14
abundance: NA
CDR3nt: TGTGCCAGCGGCCAATTACCCGGACAGGCCGGCACAGATACGCAGTATTTT
CDR3aa: CASGQLPGQAGTDTQYF

len: 13
d_gene: NA
j_gene: TRBJ2-1
v_gene: TRBV12-5
abundance: NA
CDR3nt: TGTGCTAGTGGTGTGGCCCCTTACAATGAACAGTTCTTC
CDR3aa: CASGVAPYNEQFF

len: 15
d_gene: TRBD1
j_gene: TRBJ2-5
v_gene: TRBV7-7
abundance: NA
CDR3nt: TGTGCTAGCAGCAGCGCGAGGGACAGTAACAATGAGCAGGACTTC
CDR3aa: CASSSARDSNNEQDF

len: 12
d_gene: NA
j_gene: TRBJ1-1
v_gene: TRBV6-2/TRBV6-3
abundance: NA
CDR3nt: TGTGCCAGCAGTCCGGGGATCACTGAAGCTTTCTTT
CDR3aa: CASSPGITEAFF

len: 12
d_gene: NA
j_gene: TRBJ2-5
v_gene: TRBV7-9
abundance: once
CDR3nt: TGTGTCAGCAGCGTATCCGGAGAGACCCAGTACTTC
CDR3aa: CVSSVSGETQYF

len: 12
d_gene: NA
j_gene: TRBJ2-7
v_gene: TRBV20-1
abundance: once
CDR3nt: TGCAGTGCTACCGGGACAATCTACGAGCAGTACTTC
CDR3aa: CSATGTIYEQYF

len: 15
d_gene: NA
j_gene: TRBJ2-6
v_gene: TRBV7-9
abundance: NA
CDR3nt: TGTGCCAGCAGCTTCGCGGAATCTGGGGCCAACGTCCTGACTTTC
CDR3aa: CASSFAESGANVLTF

len: 18
d_gene: TRBD2
j_gene: TRBJ2-3
v_gene: TRBV5-1
abundance: NA
CDR3nt: TGCGCCAGCAGCCCCTCCACCTTAATTAGCGGGGGCACAGATACGCAGTATTTT
CDR3aa: CASSPSTLISGGTDTQYF

len: 12
d_gene: NA
j_gene: TRBJ2-3
v_gene: TRBV9
abundance: NA
CDR3nt: TGTGCCAGCAGTGGGTCCCGGAGGGCGCAGTATTTT
CDR3aa: CASSGSRRAQYF

len: 15
d_gene: NA
j_gene: TRBJ1-2
v_gene: TRBV5-1
abundance: NA
CDR3nt: TGCGCCAGCAGCTCGACAGCAAATCCCAACTATGGCTTCACCTTC
CDR3aa: CASSSTANPNYGFTF

len: 13
d_gene: NA
j_gene: TRBJ2-7
v_gene: TRBV27
abundance: NA
CDR3nt: TGTGCCAGCAGGGTGCCGGCTGGCTACGAGCAGTACTTC
CDR3aa: CASRVPAGYEQYF

len: 14
d_gene: TRBD2
j_gene: TRBJ2-5
v_gene: TRBV20-1
abundance: few
CDR3nt: TGCAGTGCTCTCGGGACTAGCGACCAAGAGACCCAGTACTTC
CDR3aa: CSALGTSDQETQYF

len: 15
d_gene: TRBD1
j_gene: TRBJ1-2
v_gene: TRBV12-3/TRBV12-4
abundance: few
CDR3nt: TGTGCCAGCAGTGCCGGGACAGGGGGGATGGATGGCTACACCTTC
CDR3aa: CASSAGTGGMDGYTF

len: 13
d_gene: TRBD1
j_gene: TRBJ2-5
v_gene: TRBV7-9
abundance: few
CDR3nt: TGTGCCAGCAACCCGGACAGGAAAGAGACCCAGTACTTC
CDR3aa: CASNPDRKETQYF

len: 14
d_gene: NA
j_gene: TRBJ2-2
v_gene: TRBV20-1
abundance: NA
CDR3nt: TGCAGTGCTAGGTGGGGACATAACACCGGGGAGCTGTTTTTT
CDR3aa: CSARWGHNTGELFF

len: 16
d_gene: TRBD2
j_gene: TRBJ2-5
v_gene: TRBV18
abundance: few
CDR3nt: TGTGCCAGCTCCCGCCGGGAGCGGGGGTTCCAAGAGACCCAGTACTTC
CDR3aa: CASSRRERGFQETQYF

len: 14
d_gene: NA
j_gene: TRBJ2-1
v_gene: TRBV9
abundance: NA
CDR3nt: TGTGCCAGCAGCGCGGGACCCTCCCAGAATGCGCAGTTCTTC
CDR3aa: CASSAGPSQNAQFF

len: 17
d_gene: TRBD1
j_gene: TRBJ1-2
v_gene: TRBV5-1
abundance: NA
CDR3nt: TGCGGCAGCAGCCGCGGACAGGGCCGCCTAACTAATTATGGCTACACCTTC
CDR3aa: CGSSRGQGRLTNYGYTF

len: 16
d_gene: NA
j_gene: TRBJ1-3
v_gene: TRBV6-6
abundance: NA
CDR3nt: TGTGCCAGCAGTTACTCGGCGGGGATCTCTGGAAACACCATATATTTT
CDR3aa: CASSYSAGISGNTIYF

len: 14
d_gene: NA
j_gene: TRBJ1-2
v_gene: TRBV5-5
abundance: NA
CDR3nt: TGTGCCAGCAGCCTTGCGTTAGGGACTGTTTACTACACCTTC
CDR3aa: CASSLALGTVYYTF

len: 14
d_gene: NA
j_gene: TRBJ1-1
v_gene: TRBV6-6
abundance: NA
CDR3nt: TGTGCCACCGTGACGGGACGGAGAAACACTGAAGCTTTCTTT
CDR3aa: CATVTGRRNTEAFF

len: 14
d_gene: TRBD1
j_gene: TRBJ1-4
v_gene: TRBV12-3/TRBV12-4
abundance: NA
CDR3nt: TGTGCCAGCAGCCTACAGGGGGATAATGAAAAACTGTTTTTT
CDR3aa: CASSLQGDNEKLFF

len: 16
d_gene: TRBD2
j_gene: TRBJ2-7
v_gene: TRBV19
abundance: NA
CDR3nt: TGTGCCAGTAGTAGTAGCGGGGACCCTACTGCCTACGAGCAGTACTTC
CDR3aa: CASSSSGDPTAYEQYF

len: 15
d_gene: TRBD2
j_gene: TRBJ2-3
v_gene: TRBV6-6
abundance: few
CDR3nt: TGTGCCAGCAGTCATACTAGCGGGGCCTCAGATACGCAGTATTTT
CDR3aa: CASSHTSGASDTQYF

len: 9
d_gene: NA
j_gene: TRBJ1-1
v_gene: TRBV20-1
abundance: few
CDR3nt: TGCACCCGGGGGACTGAAGCTTTCTTT
CDR3aa: CTRGTEAFF

len: 17
d_gene: TRBD2
j_gene: TRBJ2-1
v_gene: TRBV7-8
abundance: few
CDR3nt: TGTGCCAGCAGCTTAGCGTCGGGGACTAGCGTCTACAATGAGCAGTTCTTC
CDR3aa: CASSLASGTSVYNEQFF

len: 15
d_gene: NA
j_gene: TRBJ2-1
v_gene: TRBV2
abundance: NA
CDR3nt: TGTGCCAGCATGGAGACTGGGAGCTCCTACAATGAGCAGTTCTTC
CDR3aa: CASMETGSSYNEQFF

len: 13
d_gene: NA
j_gene: TRBJ2-7
v_gene: TRBV7-9
abundance: many
CDR3nt: TGTGCCAGCAGTTTGGCCGGGTCCTACGAGCAGTACTTC
CDR3aa: CASSLAGSYEQYF

len: 14
d_gene: TRBD1
j_gene: TRBJ2-7
v_gene: TRBV6-1
abundance: NA
CDR3nt: TGTGCCAGCAGAGCGGGACAGGGAGTATACGAGCAGTACTTC
CDR3aa: CASRAGQGVYEQYF

len: 16
d_gene: TRBD2
j_gene: TRBJ2-4
v_gene: TRBV5-1
abundance: NA
CDR3nt: TGCGCCAGCAGCTTAAGCGGGGGGACATCCTACAATGAGCGGTACTTC
CDR3aa: CASSLSGGTSYNERYF

len: 14
d_gene: TRBD1
j_gene: TRBJ2-7
v_gene: TRBV20-1
abundance: NA
CDR3nt: TGCAGTGCTACCGGGACAGCGATCTCCTACGAGCAGTACTTC
CDR3aa: CSATGTAISYEQYF

len: 15
d_gene: NA
j_gene: TRBJ2-6
v_gene: TRBV12-3/TRBV12-4
abundance: few
CDR3nt: TGTGCCAGCAGTACCGGCCTGGATGGGGCCAACGTCCTGACTTTC
CDR3aa: CASSTGLDGANVLTF

len: 16
d_gene: TRBD2
j_gene: TRBJ2-3
v_gene: TRBV3-1
abundance: NA
CDR3nt: TGTGCCAGCACCCGGAGCAGCGGGAGGCCCACAGATACGCAGTATTTT
CDR3aa: CASTRSSGRPTDTQYF